This T cell receptor beta chain emerged from a study of shared clonotypes between healthy human individuals. Overall study: The composition of the donors was a couple of women and a few men aged 18 to 49.

Sequencing used immunoSEQ multiplex PCR; TCRdb keeps in-frame clones, though not all of them. This sample carries a few million clones, 85% to 95% of them seen once, and the ten largest clones take around 1.8%. Study results and caveats: Rarefaction showed sorted-subset sequencing was incomplete despite large depth.

As for this clone: The antigen is undetermined.

V shed 11 bases, J shed 5 bases, and the junction held 14 bases outside the gene matches. In germline, CDR1 is ENHRY, CDR2 SYGVKD. There are 16 residues in the CDR3. Positive CCR7 selection of CD45RO-negative cells yielded the naive CD8 cells, and terminally differentiated effector memory CD45RA+ cells were excluded. The study drew all its donors from Caucasian adults living in Nashville, Tennessee. What was sequenced was naive CD8+ T cells from PBMCs. The rearrangement uses TRBV10-3 and TRBJ2-1; 11 positions agree with TRBD2. The receptor's source is a man aged 18 to 35 in good health. Some clones in this sample may be carry-over from other donors' samples. The CDR3 bases are TGTGCCGCAGGGGAACTAGCGGGGGCCCGAGACAATGAGCAGTTCTTC. It specifies CAAGELAGARDNEQFF.